What follows are 26 T cell receptor beta chains derived from one specimen sequenced in a study of Ad26.COV2.S vaccination and SARS-CoV-2 variants. Treatment here: some 20 received Ad26.COV2.S at low or high dose, single or two shots; 5 received placebo; per-sample allocation not given. Day 63 after the first vaccine or placebo injection was the time point for sampling. The method was immunoSEQ multiplex PCR; TCRdb's version includes in-frame clones alone and lacks a portion of them. The table records around 250,000 clones, 87% of them present only once. The source was peripheral blood, collected in a trial of Ad26.COV2.S vaccine versus placebo. These TCRs come from a person between 18 and 60 years old who received the Ad26.COV2.S COVID-19 vaccine or a placebo.

The chain combines TRBV7-9 with TRBJ2-1; D ambiguous. V was clipped by 5 bases and J by 0 bases, with 14 bases between them. The CDR3 contains 16 residues. The germline CDR1 and CDR2 sequences are SEHNR and FQNEAQ (reference sequence). For the CDR3, the DNA is TGTGCCAGCAGCCCTGGACCCTCTAGCTCCTACAATGAGCAGTTCTTC. It is translated as CASSPGPSSSYNEQFF.

V is TRBV7-9 and J is TRBJ1-2, with D maybe TRBD1 (5 bases). This CDR3 is built from 15 residues. V was pared by 5 bases and J by 5 bases, with 18 bases between. Germline assignment: CDR1 SEHNR and CDR2 FQNEAQ (reference sequence). CDR3 DNA: TGTGCCAGCAGCCCATCCTCAGGGTGGGGTTATGGCTACACCTTC. This codes for CASSPSSGWGYGYTF. The full variable domain, with the rest looked up from reference TRBV7-9 and TRBJ1-2, is DTGVSQNPRHKITKRGQNVTFRCDPISEHNRLYWYRQTLGQGPEFLTYFQNEAQLEKSRLLSDRFSAERPKGSFSTLEIQRTEQGDSAMYLCASSPSSGWGYGYTFGSGTRLTVV.

This chain links TRBV7-2 with TRBJ2-5; TRBD2 matches at 7 bases. The CDR3 spans 15 residues. Per the germline V gene, CDR1 is SGHTA and CDR2 is FQGNSA. V gave up 0 bases and J gave up 5 bases; unmatched junction bases: 6. CDR3 coding DNA: TGTGCCAGCAGCTTAGCGGTCTCACTAGCGGAGACCCAGTACTTC. Protein product: CASSLAVSLAETQYF.

The chain combines TRBV3-1 (or the pseudogene TRBV3-2) with TRBJ1-1; D gene unclear. V gave up 6 bases and J gave up 1 base, with 15 bases separating them. The CDR3 sequence is 15 residues long. The V gene's germline CDR1 is LGHDT and CDR2 YNNKEL (reference sequence). The CDR3: CASSPGGTPNTEAFF. The CDR3 DNA is TGTGCCAGCAGTCCAGGAGGAACACCGAACACTGAAGCTTTCTTT.

The chain uses TRBV10-1 and TRBJ1-3, with D perhaps matching TRBD1 (5 bases). V was trimmed by 2 bases and J by 1 base, leaving 12 bases between them. The CDR3 has 16 residues. Germline CDR1 WNHNN, CDR2 SYGVQD (reference sequence). CDR3 in amino acids: CASSESDRRSGNTIYF. The CDR3, as DNA: TGCGCCAGCAGTGAGAGTGACAGAAGGTCTGGAAACACCATATATTTT.

The chain has TRBV11-2 and TRBJ2-1; D may be TRBD2 (6 bases). In germline, CDR1 is SGHAT, CDR2 FQNNGV. The CDR3 sequence is 17 residues long. V lost 2 bases, J lost 0 bases, and 14 bases lay in between. This chain's CDR3 is CASSLPGGPISYNEQFF. The CDR3 bases are TGTGCCAGCAGCTTACCCGGAGGGCCGATCTCCTACAATGAGCAGTTCTTC. The whole variable domain, filled in from reference TRBV11-2 and TRBJ2-1, reads EAGVAQSPRYKIIEKRQSVAFWCNPISGHATLYWYQQILGQGPKLLIQFQNNGVVDDSQLPKDRFSAERLKGVDSTLKIQPAKLEDSAVYLCASSLPGGPISYNEQFFGPGTRLTVL.

This clone was seen only a few times. The V call is TRBV4-2, the J call TRBJ2-7; possibly TRBD2 for D (6 bases). The CDR3 is made up of 18 amino acids. Germline lookup yields CDR1 LGHNA and CDR2 YNFKEQ. V was pared by 4 bases and J by 1 base, with 23 bases between. CDR3: CASSLHVGLATRSYEQYF. The CDR3 DNA follows: TGTGCCAGCAGCCTCCACGTGGGGCTAGCGACTCGTTCCTACGAGCAGTACTTC.

This chain connects TRBV6-5 to TRBJ2-7, with D maybe TRBD2 (5 bases). The CDR3 length is 13 residues. Germline values: CDR1 MNHEY, CDR2 SVGAGI. Trimming took 2 bases from V and 6 from J, leaving 11 bases between them. CDR3 sequence (DNA): TGTGCCAGCAGTTACCGGGGTTCCGGCGAGCAGTACTTC. The encoded protein is CASSYRGSGEQYF.

The genes are TRBV12-5 and TRBJ1-2, with D possibly being TRBD1 (5 bases). The CDR3 has 13 amino acids. Germline V CDR1 and CDR2: LGHNT, FRNRAP. V was trimmed by 6 bases and J by 7 bases, leaving 15 bases between them. This CDR3 reads CASGPGQPPGYTF. CDR3 in DNA: TGTGCTAGTGGCCCTGGACAACCGCCTGGCTACACCTTC.

V is TRBV11-2 and J is TRBJ2-7; D not resolved. The germline V gene has CDR1 SGHAT and CDR2 FQNNGV. Trimming stripped 4 bases from V and 0 bases from J, with 7 bases between. The CDR3 runs 13 residues. For the CDR3, the DNA is TGTGCCAGCAGCTCCCAACCCTCCTACGAGCAGTACGTC. Translating it yields CASSSQPSYEQYV.

This clone appeared a few times. The chain uses TRBV4-3 and TRBJ2-3; perhaps TRBD2 as D (7 bases). CDR1 is LGHNA, CDR2 YSLEER, per germline. CDR3 length: 15 residues. V dropped 1 base and J dropped 6 bases, with 14 bases sitting between them. CDR3 region: CASSQAGGPRDTQYF. The CDR3 coding sequence is TGCGCCAGCAGCCAAGCGGGGGGCCCACGCGATACGCAGTATTTT.

The rearrangement joins TRBV4-1 to TRBJ2-1, with D perhaps TRBD2 (5 bases). CDR1 is MGHRA and CDR2 is YSYEKL in the germline V gene. The CDR3 spans 17 residues. V lost 2 bases and J 4 bases, leaving 18 bases between the germline ends. CDR3 residues: CASSQLWTSTGYNEQFF. The CDR3 DNA is TGCGCCAGCAGCCAATTGTGGACTTCCACCGGATACAATGAGCAGTTCTTC.

The J gene is TRBJ1-2, the V gene TRBV6-5; TRBD1 matches at 7 bases. This CDR3 has 13 amino acids. The ends lost 2 bases at V and 8 bases at J; junction bases unmatched: 5. Germline assignment: CDR1 MNHEY and CDR2 SVGAGI. The CDR3 DNA is TGTGCCAGCAGTTACGACAGGGTGGGCGGCTACACCTTC. Protein product: CASSYDRVGGYTF.

This sequence joins TRBV18 and TRBJ1-1; D perhaps matches TRBD1 (6 bases). With 5 bases removed from V and 6 bases from J, the gap between germline ends came to 16 bases. Looked up from germline, CDR1 is KGHSH and CDR2 is LQKENI. CDR3 length: 14 amino acids. The CDR3 reads CASSSRGFVAEAFF. DNA of the CDR3: TGTGCCAGCTCATCCAGGGGTTTTGTCGCTGAAGCTTTCTTT.

V gene TRBV10-3 combines with J gene TRBJ2-1, with D perhaps TRBD2 (5 bases). The CDR3 consists of 14 residues. V was clipped by 10 bases and J by 9 bases, with 22 bases between them. Per germline, CDR1 ENHRY and CDR2 SYGVKD. The CDR3 DNA reads TGTGCCACCTCCCGGGATGCGACTCGAGGTGAGCAGTTCTTC. As protein: CATSRDATRGEQFF.

This rearrangement joins TRBV30 to TRBJ1-1; TRBD1 agrees at 8 bases. The germline V gene has CDR1 GTSNPN and CDR2 SVGIG (reference sequence). This CDR3 comprises 14 residues. After removal of 6 bases from V and 5 bases from J, the junction contained 11 bases not matched to a gene. CDR3 residues: CACRGDRRGTEAFF. The CDR3 DNA reads as TGTGCCTGCCGAGGGGACAGGAGGGGGACTGAAGCTTTCTTT.

The chain is built from TRBV6-2 or TRBV6-3 and TRBJ2-7; 8 nucleotides match TRBD1. Trimming cost V 0 bases and J 3 bases; bases outside gene matches: 7. Germline V gene sequence: CDR1 MNHEY, CDR2 SVGEGT. This CDR3 has 16 residues. Here the CDR3 reads CASSYSQSRGLYEQYV. The CDR3 DNA reads TGTGCCAGCAGTTACTCGCAGTCCAGGGGGCTCTACGAGCAGTACGTC.

CDR3 in amino acids: CASSPGGSNQPQHF. Here the CDR3 DNA reads TGTGCCAGCTCACCGGGGGGTAGCAATCAGCCCCAGCATTTT. The rearrangement uses TRBV18 and TRBJ1-5, with D possibly TRBD1 on 5 matching bases. Germline V lookup: CDR1 KGHSH, CDR2 LQKENI. V was clipped by 3 bases and J by 0 bases, with 6 bases between them. CDR3 length: 14 residues.

This clone was detected once. The chain uses TRBV6-6 and TRBJ1-3; a possible D gene is TRBD1 (5 bases). CDR3 length equals 16 residues. Trimming stripped 2 bases from V and 2 bases from J, with 13 bases between. Germline CDR1 reads MNHNY; CDR2 reads SVGAGI (reference sequence). The CDR3 loop reads CASSYPGTWAGNTIYF. In DNA, the CDR3 is TGTGCCAGCAGTTACCCAGGGACTTGGGCTGGAAACACCATATATTTT.

The rearrangement joins TRBV25-1 to TRBJ1-1; 10 bases align to TRBD1. This CDR3 region has 12 residues. With V trimmed by 6 bases and J by 7 bases, 2 bases remained unmatched. Germline CDR1 and CDR2: MGHDK and SYGVNS. CDR3 sequence (DNA): TGTGCCAGCAGGACAGGGGGCAGTGAAGCTTTCTTT. Amino acid sequence: CASRTGGSEAFF.

There are a few counts of this clone. V gene TRBV2 combines with J gene TRBJ1-6, with 7 nucleotides matching TRBD1. J gave up 7 bases and V 5 bases, and 8 bases lay outside the gene matches. This CDR3 spans 15 amino acids. The germline gives CDR1 SNHLY, CDR2 FYNNEI. CDR3 in DNA: TGTGCCAGCAGTATTCAGGGGGTACGGAATTCACCCCTCCACTTT. Protein product: CASSIQGVRNSPLHF.

The chain couples TRBV19 to TRBJ1-3, with 7 nucleotides matching TRBD1. Unmatched junction bases numbered 7, after V lost 5 bases and J lost 0 bases. Germline CDR1 and CDR2: LNHDA and SQIVND (reference sequence). The CDR3 runs 16 residues. CDR3 in DNA: TGTGCCAGTAGTCCGACAGGGCGAGCCTCTGGAAACACCATATATTTT. Residues: CASSPTGRASGNTIYF.

The sample holds a few counts of this clone. The chain recombines TRBV18 with TRBJ2-2, with 11 bases matching TRBD2. Germline V gene lookup returns CDR1 KGHSH and CDR2 LQKENI. With 0 bases clipped from V and 6 bases from J, the junction kept 3 bases outside the gene matches. CDR3 length: 16 amino acids. The chain's CDR3 is CASSPPTSGKAGELFF. The CDR3 DNA follows: TGTGCCAGCTCACCACCGACTAGCGGGAAGGCCGGGGAGCTGTTTTTT.

V and J are TRBV6-5 and TRBJ1-1; D is uncertain. Between the trimmed V and J ends, which lost 3 bases and 5 bases, there was a span of 13 bases. The CDR3 is made up of 14 amino acids. CDR1 MNHEY and CDR2 SVGAGI come from the germline V gene. CDR3 coding DNA: TGTGCCAGCAGTTATCCGGGCAAGGCTACTGAAGCTTTCTTT. Its translation is CASSYPGKATEAFF.

The chain employs TRBV4-2 and TRBJ2-3; 8 bases agree with TRBD2. V was clipped by 6 bases and J by 2 bases; unmatched bases: 7. The CDR3 runs 15 residues. The V gene's germline CDR1 is LGHNA and CDR2 YNFKEQ. The CDR3 here is CASSRAGAYTDTQYF. CDR3 DNA sequence: TGTGCCAGCAGTAGAGCGGGAGCGTACACAGATACGCAGTATTTT.

Here the CDR3 DNA reads TGTGCCAGCAGTTTGACTAGCGAAAGTGAGCAGTTCTTC. It is translated as CASSLTSESEQFF. The J gene is TRBJ2-1, the V gene TRBV12-3 or TRBV12-4; 8 nucleotides match TRBD2. The CDR3 has 13 residues. Germline trimming cut 3 bases from V and 9 bases from J; bases unmatched to any gene: 4.